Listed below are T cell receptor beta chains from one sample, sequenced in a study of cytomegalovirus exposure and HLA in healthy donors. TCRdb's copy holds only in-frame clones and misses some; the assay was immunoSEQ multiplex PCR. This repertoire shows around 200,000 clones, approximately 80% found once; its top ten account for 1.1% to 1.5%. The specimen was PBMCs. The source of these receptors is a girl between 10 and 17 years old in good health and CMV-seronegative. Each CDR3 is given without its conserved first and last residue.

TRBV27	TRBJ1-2	ASSLGRGTNYGYT
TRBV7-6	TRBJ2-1	ASSLPDRGPLNEQF
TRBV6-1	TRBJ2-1	ASGEGLFRNEQF
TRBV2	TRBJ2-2	ASSAGLGNTGELF
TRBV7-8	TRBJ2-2	ASSLAGGVTGELF
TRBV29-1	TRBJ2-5	SVQTGPGETQY
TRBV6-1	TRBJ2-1	ATRSLQGIYNEQF
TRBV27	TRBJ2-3	ASSTLAGGTDTQY
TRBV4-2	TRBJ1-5	ASSHVTGDGNQPQH
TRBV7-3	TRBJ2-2	ASSLGVSGVTGELF
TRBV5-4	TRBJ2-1	ASSSAGDRGKF
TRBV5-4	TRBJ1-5	ASSLEGRGQPQH
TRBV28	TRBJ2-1	ASERAGGLSEQF
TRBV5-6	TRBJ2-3	ASSLGQLVEGTDTQY
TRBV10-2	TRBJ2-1	ASGDTGGNEQF
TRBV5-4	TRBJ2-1	ASTTRGNNEQF
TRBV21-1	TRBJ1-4	ANDQGQGEEKLF
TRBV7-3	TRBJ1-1	ASSQRQGTEAF
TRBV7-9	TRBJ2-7	ASTLVGVGYEQY
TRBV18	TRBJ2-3	ASSLTSGGTTDTQY
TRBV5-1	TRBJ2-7	ASSYGSYEQY
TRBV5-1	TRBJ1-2	ASSGGVYGYT
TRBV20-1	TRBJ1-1	SARPSTEAF
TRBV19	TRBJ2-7	ASSRLSGTLYNEQY
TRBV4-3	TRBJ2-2	ASSRETGALNTGELF
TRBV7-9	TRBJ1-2	ASSLGAGGKGYT
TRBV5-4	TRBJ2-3	ASSSGTGVSTDTQY
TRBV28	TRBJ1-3	ASTTPRGIRGNTIY
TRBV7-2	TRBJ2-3	ASSFSDPEWDTQY
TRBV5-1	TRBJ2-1	ASSTKIRGSYNEQF
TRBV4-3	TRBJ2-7	ASSQDFDTRDPYYEQY
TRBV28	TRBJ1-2	ASTQGNGYGYT
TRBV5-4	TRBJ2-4	ASSWGEAKNIQY
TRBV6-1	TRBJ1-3	ASSEVPSLTGNTIY
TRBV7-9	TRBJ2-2	ASSSPTGATGELF
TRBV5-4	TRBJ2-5	ASSLGGGGGKVETQY
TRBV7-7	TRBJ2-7	ASSTSGGLEQY
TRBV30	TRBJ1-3	AWSADSGNTIY